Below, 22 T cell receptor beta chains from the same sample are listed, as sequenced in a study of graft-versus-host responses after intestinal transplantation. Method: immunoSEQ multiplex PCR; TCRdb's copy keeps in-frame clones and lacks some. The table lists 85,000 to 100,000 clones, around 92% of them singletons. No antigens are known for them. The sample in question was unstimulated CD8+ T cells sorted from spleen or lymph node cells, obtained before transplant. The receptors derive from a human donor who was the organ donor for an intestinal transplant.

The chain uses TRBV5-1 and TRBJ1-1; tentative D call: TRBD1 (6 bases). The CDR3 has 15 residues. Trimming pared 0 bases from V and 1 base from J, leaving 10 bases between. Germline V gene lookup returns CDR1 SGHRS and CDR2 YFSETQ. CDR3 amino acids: CASSLGYRENTEAFF. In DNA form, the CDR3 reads TGCGCCAGCAGCTTGGGATACAGGGAGAACACTGAAGCTTTCTTT.

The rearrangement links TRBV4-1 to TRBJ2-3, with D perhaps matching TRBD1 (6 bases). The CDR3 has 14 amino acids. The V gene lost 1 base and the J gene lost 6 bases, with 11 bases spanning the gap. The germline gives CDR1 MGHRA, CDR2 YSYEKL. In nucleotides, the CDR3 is TGCGCCAGCAGCCAAGGAGGGACACATGATACGCAGTATTTT. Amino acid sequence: CASSQGGTHDTQYF.

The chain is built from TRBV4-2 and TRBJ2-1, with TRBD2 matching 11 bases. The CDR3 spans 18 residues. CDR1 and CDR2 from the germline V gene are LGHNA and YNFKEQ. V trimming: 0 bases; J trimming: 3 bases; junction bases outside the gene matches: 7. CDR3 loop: CASSQEPLAGDRYNEQFF. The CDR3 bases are TGTGCCAGCAGCCAAGAACCACTAGCGGGGGATCGCTACAATGAGCAGTTCTTC.

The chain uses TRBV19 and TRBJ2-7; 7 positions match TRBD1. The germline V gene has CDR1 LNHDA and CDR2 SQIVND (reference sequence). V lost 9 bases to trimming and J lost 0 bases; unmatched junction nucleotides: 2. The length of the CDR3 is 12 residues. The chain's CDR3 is CARDRSSYEQYF. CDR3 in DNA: TGTGCCAGGGACAGGAGCTCCTACGAGCAGTACTTC. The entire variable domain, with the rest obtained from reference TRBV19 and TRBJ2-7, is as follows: DGGITQSPKYLFRKEGQNVTLSCEQNLNHDAMYWYRQDPGQGLRLIYYSQIVNDFQKGDIAEGYSVSREKKESFPLTVTSAQKNPTAFYLCARDRSSYEQYFGPGTRLTVT.

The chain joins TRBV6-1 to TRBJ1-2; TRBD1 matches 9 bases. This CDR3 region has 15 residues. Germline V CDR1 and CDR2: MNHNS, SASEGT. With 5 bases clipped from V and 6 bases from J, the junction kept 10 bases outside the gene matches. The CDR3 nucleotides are TGTGCCAGCAGTTGGTTACAGGGGGCGCAGGATGGCTACACCTTC. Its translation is CASSWLQGAQDGYTF.

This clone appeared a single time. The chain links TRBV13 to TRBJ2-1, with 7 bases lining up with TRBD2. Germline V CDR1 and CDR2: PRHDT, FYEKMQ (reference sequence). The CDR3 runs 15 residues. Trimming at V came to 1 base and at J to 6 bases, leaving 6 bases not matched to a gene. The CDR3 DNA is TGTGCCAGCAGCTTAGTATCGCGGGGGATCAATGAGCAGTTCTTC. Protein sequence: CASSLVSRGINEQFF.

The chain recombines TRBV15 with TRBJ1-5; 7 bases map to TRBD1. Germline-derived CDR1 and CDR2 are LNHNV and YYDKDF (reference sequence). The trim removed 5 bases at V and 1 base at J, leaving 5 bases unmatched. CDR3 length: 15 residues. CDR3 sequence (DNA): TGTGCCACCAGCCCGTACAGGGGAAGCAATCAGCCCCAGCATTTT. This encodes CATSPYRGSNQPQHF.

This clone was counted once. The CDR3 nucleotides read TGCGCCAGCAGCCGGGGGAACTACAATGAGCAGTTCTTC. Translation gives CASSRGNYNEQFF. The chain carries TRBV5-1 and TRBJ2-1; a possible D gene is TRBD2 (6 bases). The germline CDR1 and CDR2 sequences are SGHRS and YFSETQ. The V end was cut by 4 bases, the J end by 3 bases, with 8 bases between. The CDR3 extends over 13 amino acids.

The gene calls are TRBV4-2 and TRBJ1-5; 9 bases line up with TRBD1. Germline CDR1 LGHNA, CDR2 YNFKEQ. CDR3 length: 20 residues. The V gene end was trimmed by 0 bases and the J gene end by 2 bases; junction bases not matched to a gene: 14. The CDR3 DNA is TGTGCCAGCAGCCAAGAATTTATTAGGACAGGGGTCGGCGGCAATCAGCCCCAGCATTTT. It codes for CASSQEFIRTGVGGNQPQHF.

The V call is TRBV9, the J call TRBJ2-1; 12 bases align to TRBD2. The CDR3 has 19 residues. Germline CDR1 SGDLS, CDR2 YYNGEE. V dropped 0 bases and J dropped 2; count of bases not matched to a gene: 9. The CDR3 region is CASSVASGGLAGTYNEQFF. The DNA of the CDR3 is TGTGCCAGCAGCGTAGCTTCGGGAGGACTAGCGGGAACCTACAATGAGCAGTTCTTC. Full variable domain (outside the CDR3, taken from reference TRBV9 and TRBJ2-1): DSGVTQTPKHLITATGQRVTLRCSPRSGDLSVYWYQQSLDQGLQFLIQYYNGEERAKGNILERFSAQQFPDLHSELNLSSLELGDSALYFCASSVASGGLAGTYNEQFFGPGTRLTVL.

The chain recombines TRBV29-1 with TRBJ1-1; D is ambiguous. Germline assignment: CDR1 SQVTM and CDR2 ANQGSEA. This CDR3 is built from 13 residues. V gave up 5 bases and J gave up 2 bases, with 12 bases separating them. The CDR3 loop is CSVPRPGNTEAFF. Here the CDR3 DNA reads TGCAGCGTTCCCCGTCCAGGTAACACTGAAGCTTTCTTT.

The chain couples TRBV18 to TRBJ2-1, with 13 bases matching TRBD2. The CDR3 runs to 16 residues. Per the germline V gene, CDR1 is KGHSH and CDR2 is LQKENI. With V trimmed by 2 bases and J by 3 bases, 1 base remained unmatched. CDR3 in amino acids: CASSPGTSGDYNEQFF. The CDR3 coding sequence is TGTGCCAGCTCACCAGGGACTAGCGGGGACTACAATGAGCAGTTCTTC.

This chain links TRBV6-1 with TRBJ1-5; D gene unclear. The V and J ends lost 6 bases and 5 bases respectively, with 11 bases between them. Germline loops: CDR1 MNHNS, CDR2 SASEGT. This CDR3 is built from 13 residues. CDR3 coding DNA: TGTGCCAGCAGACAGTTACGTCATCAGCCCCAGCATTTT. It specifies CASRQLRHQPQHF.

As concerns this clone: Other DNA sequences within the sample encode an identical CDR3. The CDR3 loop reads CASSPYRGTNYGYTF. CDR3 DNA sequence: TGTGCCAGCAGCCCTTACAGGGGGACTAACTATGGCTACACCTTC. The chain carries TRBV2 and TRBJ1-2, with 8 bases that match TRBD1. Germline loops: CDR1 SNHLY, CDR2 FYNNEI. After removal of 6 bases from V and 0 bases from J, the junction contained 6 bases not matched to a gene. The CDR3 loop spans 15 amino acids.

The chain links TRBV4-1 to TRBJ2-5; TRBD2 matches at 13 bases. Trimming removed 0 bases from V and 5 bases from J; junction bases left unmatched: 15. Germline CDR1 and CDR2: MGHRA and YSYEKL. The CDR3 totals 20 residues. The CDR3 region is CASSQDLGTGLAGEGETQYF. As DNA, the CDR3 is TGCGCCAGCAGCCAAGATTTAGGGACTGGACTAGCGGGAGAGGGTGAGACCCAGTACTTC.

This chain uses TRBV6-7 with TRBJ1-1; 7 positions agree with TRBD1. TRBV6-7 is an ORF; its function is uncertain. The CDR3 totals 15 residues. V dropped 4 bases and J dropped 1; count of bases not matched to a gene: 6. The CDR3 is CASSLKGTENTEAFF. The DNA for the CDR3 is TGTGCCAGCAGTTTAAAAGGGACAGAGAACACTGAAGCTTTCTTT.

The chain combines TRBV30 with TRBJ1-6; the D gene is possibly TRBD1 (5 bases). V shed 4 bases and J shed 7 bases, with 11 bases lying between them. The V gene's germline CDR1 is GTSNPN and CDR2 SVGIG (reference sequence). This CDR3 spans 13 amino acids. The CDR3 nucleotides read TGTGCCTGGACCCCGGGGGGGAATTCACCCCTCCACTTT. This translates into CAWTPGGNSPLHF.

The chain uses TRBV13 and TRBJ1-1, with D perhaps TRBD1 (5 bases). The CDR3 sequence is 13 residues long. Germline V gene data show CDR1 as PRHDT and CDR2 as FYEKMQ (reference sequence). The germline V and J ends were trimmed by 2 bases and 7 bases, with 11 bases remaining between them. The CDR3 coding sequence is TGTGCCAGCAGCTTATTCCAGGGCGGTGAAGCTTTCTTT. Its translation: CASSLFQGGEAFF.

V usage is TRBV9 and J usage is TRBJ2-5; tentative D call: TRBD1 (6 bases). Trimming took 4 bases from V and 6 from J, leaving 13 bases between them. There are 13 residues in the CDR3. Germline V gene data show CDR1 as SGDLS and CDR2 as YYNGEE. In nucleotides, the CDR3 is TGTGCCAGCAGCCCCCCGGACAGACAGACCCAGTACTTC. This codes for CASSPPDRQTQYF.

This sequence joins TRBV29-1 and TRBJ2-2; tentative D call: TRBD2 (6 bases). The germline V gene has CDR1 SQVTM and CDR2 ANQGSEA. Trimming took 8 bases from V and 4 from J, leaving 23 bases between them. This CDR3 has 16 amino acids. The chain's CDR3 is CSPREEEGPITGELFF. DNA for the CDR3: TGCAGCCCCAGAGAGGAGGAGGGTCCGATCACCGGGGAGCTGTTTTTT.

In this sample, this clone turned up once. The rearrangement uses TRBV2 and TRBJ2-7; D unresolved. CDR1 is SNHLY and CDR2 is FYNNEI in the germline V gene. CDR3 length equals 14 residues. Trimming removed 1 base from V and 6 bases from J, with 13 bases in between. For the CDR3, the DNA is TGTGCCAGCAGTGAAGTCCTCTTAGTTTTCGAGCAGTACTTC. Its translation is CASSEVLLVFEQYF.

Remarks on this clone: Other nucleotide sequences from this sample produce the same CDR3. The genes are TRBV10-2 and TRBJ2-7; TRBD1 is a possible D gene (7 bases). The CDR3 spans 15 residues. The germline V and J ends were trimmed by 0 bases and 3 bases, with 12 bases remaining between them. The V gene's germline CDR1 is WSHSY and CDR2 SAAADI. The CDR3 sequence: CASSESGGQDYEQYF. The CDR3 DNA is TGCGCCAGCAGTGAGTCGGGAGGACAGGACTACGAGCAGTACTTC.